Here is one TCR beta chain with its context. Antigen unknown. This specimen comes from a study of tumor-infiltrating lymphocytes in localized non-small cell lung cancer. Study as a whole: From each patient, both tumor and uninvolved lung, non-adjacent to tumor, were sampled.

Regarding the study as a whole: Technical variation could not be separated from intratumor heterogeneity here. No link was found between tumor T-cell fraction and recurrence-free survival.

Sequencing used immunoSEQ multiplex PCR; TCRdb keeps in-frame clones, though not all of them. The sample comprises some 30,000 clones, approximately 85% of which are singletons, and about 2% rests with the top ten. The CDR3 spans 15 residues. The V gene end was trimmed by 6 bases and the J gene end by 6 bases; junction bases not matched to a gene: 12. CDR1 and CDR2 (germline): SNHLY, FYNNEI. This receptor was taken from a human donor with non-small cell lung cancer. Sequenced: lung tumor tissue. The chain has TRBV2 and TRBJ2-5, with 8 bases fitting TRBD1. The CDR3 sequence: CASSAGTGAIKTQYF. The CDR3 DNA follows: TGTGCCAGCAGCGCCGGGACAGGTGCAATAAAGACCCAGTACTTC.